The following is a TCR beta chain sequence with its context. The assay was immunoSEQ multiplex PCR, and TCRdb's table has in-frame clones only and misses some. The table has under 350,000 clones, 80% to 95% seen once. Enrollment of patients from Seattle took place during active infection, with longitudinal follow-up. The data were taken from a study of blood T cell repertoires in COVID-19. V lost 0 bases to trimming and J lost 6 bases, with 14 bases between them. Germline CDR1 and CDR2: SGHRS and YFSETQ. The CDR3 sequence is 15 residues long. Sequencing was carried out using peripheral blood. The receptor comes from a woman in her twenties or thirties with COVID-19, enrolled during active disease. V and J are TRBV5-1 and TRBJ2-3, with D maybe TRBD2 (6 bases). The CDR3 sequence: CASSLGDSNTDTQYF. CDR3 coding DNA: TGCGCCAGCAGCTTGGGGGACTCTAATACCGATACGCAGTATTTT.